This entry concerns a single T cell receptor (beta chain). The antigen is not known. Method: immunoSEQ multiplex PCR; TCRdb's copy keeps in-frame clones and lacks some. The sample comprises 100,000 or so clones, approximately 94% of which are singletons, and about 0.32% rests with the top ten. The data originate from a study of siplizumab effects on memory and regulatory T cells. Study-wide results and limits: Naive T cells, seemingly more diverse than memory cells, seemed major alloresponse contributors. Alloreactive sequences traceable to unstimulated CD4+ memory cells declined significantly under siplizumab. An assignable phenotype, naive or memory, was missing from roughly 83-96% of proliferating CD4+ or CD8+ clones.

Germline V gene sequence: CDR1 SGHTS, CDR2 YDEGEE. V gave up 4 bases and J gave up 7 bases; unmatched junction bases: 10. CDR3 length: 16 amino acids. The TCR sequence derives from a human donor in good health. The sample taken for sequencing was CD4+ T cells sorted from blood. The gene calls are TRBV5-8 and TRBJ2-2; 10 bases fit TRBD1. The CDR3 bases are TGTGCCAGCAGCCCCAAAGGGGACAGGGGCCTCGGGGAGCTGTTTTTT. Its protein is CASSPKGDRGLGELFF.